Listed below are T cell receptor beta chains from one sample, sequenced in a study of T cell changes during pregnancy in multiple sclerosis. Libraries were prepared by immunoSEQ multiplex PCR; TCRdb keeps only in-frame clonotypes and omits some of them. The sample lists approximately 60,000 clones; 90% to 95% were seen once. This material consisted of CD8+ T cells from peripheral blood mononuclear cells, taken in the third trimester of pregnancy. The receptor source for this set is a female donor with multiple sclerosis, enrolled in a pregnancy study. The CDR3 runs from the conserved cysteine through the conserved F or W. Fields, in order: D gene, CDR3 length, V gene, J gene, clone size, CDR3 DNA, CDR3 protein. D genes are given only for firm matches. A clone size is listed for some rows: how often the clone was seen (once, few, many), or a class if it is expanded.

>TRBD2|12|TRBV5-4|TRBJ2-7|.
TGTGCCAGCAGCGGCGGGGGTTACGAGCAGTACTTC
CASSGGGYEQYF
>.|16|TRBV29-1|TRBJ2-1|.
TGCAGCGTTGAAGATCTTGACACCTACTCCTACAATGAGCAGTTCTTC
CSVEDLDTYSYNEQFF
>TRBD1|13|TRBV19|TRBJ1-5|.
TGTGCCAGTAGGAACAGGGGTGATCAGCCCCAGCATTTT
CASRNRGDQPQHF
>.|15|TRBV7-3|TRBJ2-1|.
TGTGCCAGCAGCCAGACAGGGGACTACTACAATGAGCAGTTCTTC
CASSQTGDYYNEQFF
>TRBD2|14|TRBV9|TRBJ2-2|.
TGTGCCAGCGGGAGGGCGCGGAACACCGGGGAGCTGTTTTTT
CASGRARNTGELFF
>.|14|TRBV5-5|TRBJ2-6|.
TGTGCCAGCCTCGCACAAAGTCGGGCCAACGTCCTGACTTTC
CASLAQSRANVLTF
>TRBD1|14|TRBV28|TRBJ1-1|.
TGTGCCAGCAGTTTACTGACAGGGGACACTGAAGCTTTCTTT
CASSLLTGDTEAFF
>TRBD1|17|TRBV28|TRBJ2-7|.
TGTGCCAGCAGTTCCCCAGTAGGGACAGGGGGCTCCTACGAGCAGTACTTC
CASSSPVGTGGSYEQYF
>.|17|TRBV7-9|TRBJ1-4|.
TGTGCCAGCAGCTTATTTGTCAGGCGGGGGGCGGATGAAAAACTGTTTTTT
CASSLFVRRGADEKLFF
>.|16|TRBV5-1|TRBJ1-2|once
TGCGCCAGCAGCCCTACTGACGTAGCCCTCAACTATGGCTACACCTTC
CASSPTDVALNYGYTF
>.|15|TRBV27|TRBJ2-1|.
TGTGCCAGCAGTCGTCGGGGGAGCTCCTACAATGAGCAGTTCTTC
CASSRRGSSYNEQFF
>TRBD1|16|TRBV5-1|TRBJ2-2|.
TGCGCCAGCAGCCTCACGGGACAGGGGGTAACCGGGGAGCTGTTTTTT
CASSLTGQGVTGELFF
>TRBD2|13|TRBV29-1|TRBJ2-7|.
TGTGCTGGGGTGGGAGGGTCCTCCTACGAGCAGTACTTC
CAGVGGSSYEQYF
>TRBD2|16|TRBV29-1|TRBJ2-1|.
TGCAGCGTTGAAGAAGTAGCTAGCGGGAGGGCCGGGGAGCAGTTCTTC
CSVEEVASGRAGEQFF
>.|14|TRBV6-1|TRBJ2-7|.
TGTGCCCTAAACTGGGCGGACTTAGGCGACGAGCAGTACTTC
CALNWADLGDEQYF
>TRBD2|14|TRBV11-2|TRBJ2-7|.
TGTGCCAGCAGCTTTTCTACTAGCGGGTACGAGCAGTACTTC
CASSFSTSGYEQYF
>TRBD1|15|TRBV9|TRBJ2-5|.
TGTGCCAGCAGCGTAGGAGGGGGACAGGGAGAGACCCAGTACTTC
CASSVGGGQGETQYF
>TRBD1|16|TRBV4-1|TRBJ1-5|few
TGCGCCAGCAGCCAAGATTCTCACAGGGGGAATCAGCCCCAGCATTTT
CASSQDSHRGNQPQHF
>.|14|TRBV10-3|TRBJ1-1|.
TGTGCCATCAGTGATGGGAGGGAAAACACTGAAGCTTTCTTT
CAISDGRENTEAFF
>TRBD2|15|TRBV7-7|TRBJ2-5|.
TGTGCCAGCAGCCTACAGCGGGAGTGGGGAGAGACCCAGTACTTC
CASSLQREWGETQYF
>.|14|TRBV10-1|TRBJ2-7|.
TGCGCCAGCAGTGATGAGACAGGTCTCAACGAGCAGTACTTC
CASSDETGLNEQYF
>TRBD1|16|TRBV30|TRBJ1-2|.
TGTGCCTGGAGTATCCCGACCGGGACAGGGGGCTTTGGCTACACCTTC
CAWSIPTGTGGFGYTF
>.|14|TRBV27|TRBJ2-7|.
TGTGCCAGCAGGGGACTTTTAGACTCCTACGAGCAGTACTTC
CASRGLLDSYEQYF
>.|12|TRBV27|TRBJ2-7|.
TGTGCCAGCAGGCGGGGCCCCTACGAGCAGTACTTC
CASRRGPYEQYF
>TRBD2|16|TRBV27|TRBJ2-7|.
TGTGCCAGCAGTCTAACATTAGCGGGAGGGCCGGGCGAGCAGTACTTC
CASSLTLAGGPGEQYF
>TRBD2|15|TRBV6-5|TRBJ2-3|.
TGTGCCAGCAGTTACTCGGGGGGGGGCACAGATACGCAGTATTTT
CASSYSGGGTDTQYF
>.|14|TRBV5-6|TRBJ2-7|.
TGTGCCAGCAGCCTTATCGACAGGACCTACGAGCAGTACTTC
CASSLIDRTYEQYF
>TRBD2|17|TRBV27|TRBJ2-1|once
TGTGCCAGCAGTTCCCCTCGGACTAGCGGGTCCTACAATGAGCAGTTCTTC
CASSSPRTSGSYNEQFF
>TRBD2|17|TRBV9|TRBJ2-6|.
TGTGCCAGCAGCGTAGTAGCGGGAGGGGGTGGGGCCAACGTCCTGACTTTC
CASSVVAGGGGANVLTF
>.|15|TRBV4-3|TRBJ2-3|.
TGCGCCAGCAGCCAAGAGGGGAGGAACACAGATACGCAGTATTTT
CASSQEGRNTDTQYF
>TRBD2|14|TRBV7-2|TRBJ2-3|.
TGTGCCAGCAGCTCGGGACTAGCGACAGATACGCAGTATTTT
CASSSGLATDTQYF
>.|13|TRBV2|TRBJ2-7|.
TGTGCCAGTAGGAGGACTCATATTTACGAGCAGTACTTC
CASRRTHIYEQYF
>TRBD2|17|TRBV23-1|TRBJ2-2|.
TGCGCCAGCAGTCATCGTCCTGGACTAGCGGGACCCGGGGAGCTGTTTTTT
CASSHRPGLAGPGELFF
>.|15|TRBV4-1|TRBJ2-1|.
TGCGCCAGCAGCCAGGTGGACAGCTTCTACAATGAGCAGTTCTTC
CASSQVDSFYNEQFF
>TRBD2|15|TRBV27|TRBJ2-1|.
TGTGCCAGCAGTTTATCAAGCGGGAGAGTGAATGAGCAGTTCTTC
CASSLSSGRVNEQFF